These T cell receptor beta chains were read from a single sample in a study of shared clonotypes between healthy human individuals. Profiled with immunoSEQ multiplex PCR; TCRdb holds only in-frame clones, not every one. The table includes fewer than 850,000 clones, around 96% detected once. The sample consisted of naive CD8+ T cells sorted from blood. All receptors derive from a man aged 30 to 39 in good health. CDR3s include the opening cysteine and the closing phenylalanine or tryptophan. Each record gives: V gene, J gene, clone size, D gene, CDR3 protein, CDR3 DNA. The D gene is left open where the match is weak. Size is omitted from some rows. Given values are once, few, many or a class for expanded clones.

v_call: TRBV28
j_call: TRBJ2-7
clone_size: NA
d_call: NA
cdr3_aa: CASSSLLAPSRYEQYF
cdr3_nt: TGTGCCAGCAGTTCCCTCCTAGCTCCTTCGCGCTACGAGCAGTACTTC

v_call: TRBV10-2
j_call: TRBJ2-2
clone_size: NA
d_call: TRBD2
cdr3_aa: CASSESPGTSGSPNTGELFF
cdr3_nt: TGCGCCAGCAGTGAGAGCCCCGGGACTAGCGGGAGTCCCAACACCGGGGAGCTGTTTTTT

v_call: TRBV4-2
j_call: TRBJ1-4
clone_size: NA
d_call: TRBD1
cdr3_aa: CASSPLGTETNEKLFF
cdr3_nt: TGTGCCAGCAGCCCGCTTGGGACAGAAACTAATGAAAAACTGTTTTTT

v_call: TRBV5-6
j_call: TRBJ2-1
clone_size: NA
d_call: NA
cdr3_aa: CASSLRRSSYNEQFF
cdr3_nt: TGTGCCAGCAGCTTGAGACGGAGCTCCTACAATGAGCAGTTCTTC

v_call: TRBV9
j_call: TRBJ2-3
clone_size: NA
d_call: NA
cdr3_aa: CASSADGVTDTQYF
cdr3_nt: TGTGCCAGCAGCGCCGATGGGGTGACAGATACGCAGTATTTT

v_call: TRBV5-5
j_call: TRBJ2-5
clone_size: once
d_call: NA
cdr3_aa: CASSLPHQGGVETQYF
cdr3_nt: TGTGCCAGCAGCTTGCCACACCAGGGAGGAGTGGAGACCCAGTACTTC

v_call: TRBV5-4
j_call: TRBJ2-7
clone_size: NA
d_call: NA
cdr3_aa: CASSLGAREQYF
cdr3_nt: TGTGCCAGCAGCCTAGGGGCTCGGGAGCAGTACTTC

v_call: TRBV7-2
j_call: TRBJ2-2
clone_size: NA
d_call: NA
cdr3_aa: CASSLRGGDNGELFF
cdr3_nt: TGTGCCAGCAGCCTCAGAGGGGGTGACAACGGGGAGCTGTTTTTT

v_call: TRBV7-9
j_call: TRBJ1-2
clone_size: NA
d_call: NA
cdr3_aa: CASSSGGRFYYGYTF
cdr3_nt: TGTGCCAGCAGCTCCGGGGGGCGCTTCTACTATGGCTACACCTTC

v_call: TRBV27
j_call: TRBJ1-1
clone_size: NA
d_call: TRBD1
cdr3_aa: CASSPRQGMNTEAFF
cdr3_nt: TGTGCCAGCAGTCCGCGACAGGGGATGAACACTGAAGCTTTCTTT

v_call: TRBV9
j_call: TRBJ2-7
clone_size: once
d_call: TRBD1
cdr3_aa: CASSARQGAYEQYF
cdr3_nt: TGTGCCAGCAGCGCAAGACAGGGGGCCTACGAGCAGTACTTC

v_call: TRBV15
j_call: TRBJ1-5
clone_size: NA
d_call: NA
cdr3_aa: CATSRDLDYSNQPQHF
cdr3_nt: TGTGCCACCAGCAGAGATCTGGATTATAGCAATCAGCCCCAGCATTTT

v_call: TRBV6-1
j_call: TRBJ2-2
clone_size: NA
d_call: TRBD1
cdr3_aa: CASSADLTGITGELFF
cdr3_nt: TGTGCCAGCAGTGCCGATCTGACAGGGATCACCGGGGAGCTGTTTTTT

v_call: TRBV4-3
j_call: TRBJ2-7
clone_size: NA
d_call: NA
cdr3_aa: CASSQVSAGEQYF
cdr3_nt: TGCGCCAGCAGCCAAGTCTCGGCGGGCGAGCAGTACTTC

v_call: TRBV5-1
j_call: TRBJ2-7
clone_size: NA
d_call: TRBD2
cdr3_aa: CASRGSGSMWNEQYF
cdr3_nt: TGCGCCAGCCGTGGTAGCGGGAGTATGTGGAACGAGCAGTACTTC

v_call: TRBV9
j_call: TRBJ1-3
clone_size: NA
d_call: NA
cdr3_aa: CASSVADGNTIYF
cdr3_nt: TGTGCCAGCAGCGTTGCCGATGGAAACACCATATATTTT